The 15 T cell receptor beta chains given below trace back to one sample, sequenced in a study of blood T cell repertoires in COVID-19 (dated by TCRdb to 2020 to 2022). Libraries were built with the immunoSEQ multiplex PCR assay. Not all clones reach the TCRdb copy of this immuneACCESS table, which keeps in-frame sequences only. Checked studies attribute under half of the gap to unresolved V genes and leave the rest unexplained. The sample data list roughly 350,000 clones, and approximately 91% of these were observed just once. Of the sample, just under 7.5% falls within the top ten clones. Sequences were obtained from peripheral blood. Receptor source: a woman aged 70 to 79 with COVID-19, enrolled during active disease.

This rearrangement joins TRBV7-2 to TRBJ2-2, with no clear D. CDR3 size: 15 residues. Germline CDR1 and CDR2: SGHTA and FQGNSA. V dropped 5 bases and J dropped 2 bases, with 12 bases sitting between them. DNA of the CDR3: TGTGCCAGCAGCCCCCAAGGAGAAAACACCGGGGAGCTGTTTTTT. Amino acid sequence: CASSPQGENTGELFF.

The V gene is TRBV28, the J gene TRBJ1-5; 8 bases line up with TRBD1. Germline CDR1 is MDHEN and CDR2 is SYDVKM. The CDR3 runs to 15 residues. The V and J ends lost 10 bases and 2 bases, in that order; junction bases with no gene match: 10. CDR3 sequence (DNA): TGTGCCACCCAGGGACAGGCCTTTGGCAATCAGCCCCAGCATTTT. Amino acids: CATQGQAFGNQPQHF.

V is TRBV20-1 and J is TRBJ2-7; weak D call: TRBD1 (5 bases). Germline V lookup: CDR1 DFQATT, CDR2 SNEGSKA (reference sequence). CDR3 length equals 14 residues. Trimming removed 3 bases at V and 5 bases at J, with 17 bases between. In nucleotides, the CDR3 is TGCAGTGCTAGTCGGTCAGGGTTAGTGAACGAGCAGTACTTC. Translating gives CSASRSGLVNEQYF.

The chain links TRBV5-4 to TRBJ2-2; TRBD1 agrees at 7 bases. CDR1 is SGHNT and CDR2 is YYREEE in the germline V gene (reference sequence). The CDR3 length is 15 residues. The ends lost 0 bases at V and 4 bases at J; junction bases unmatched: 3. The chain's CDR3 is CASSLATGITGELFF. CDR3 coding DNA: TGTGCCAGCAGCTTGGCGACAGGGATCACCGGGGAGCTGTTTTTT.

The chain uses TRBV24-1 and TRBJ1-2; TRBD1 aligns across 9 bases. Germline CDR1 and CDR2: KGHDR and SFDVKD. Trimming took 0 bases from V and 13 from J; bases not matched to a gene: 5. The CDR3 loop spans 13 amino acids. This chain's CDR3 is CATSDLLTGGFTF. The CDR3 DNA reads TGTGCCACCAGTGATTTGCTGACAGGGGGGTTCACCTTC.

V usage is TRBV12-3 or TRBV12-4 and J usage is TRBJ1-6, with no clear D. V was pared by 2 bases and J by 13 bases, with 12 bases between. The CDR3 runs to 13 residues. In DNA, the CDR3 is TGTGCCAGCAGTTTACTCCGTAAGGAGCCCCTCCACTTT. It codes for CASSLLRKEPLHF.

The chain joins TRBV29-1 to TRBJ2-1, with 7 bases that match TRBD1. In germline, CDR1 is SQVTM, CDR2 ANQGSEA. V gave up 8 bases and J gave up 1 base; unmatched junction bases: 5. The CDR3 covers 13 residues. The CDR3 is CSFRDSSYNEQFF. In nucleotides, the CDR3 is TGCAGCTTTCGGGACAGTTCCTACAATGAGCAGTTCTTC.

The J gene is TRBJ1-6, the V gene TRBV9; D might be TRBD1 (5 bases). This CDR3 spans 15 amino acids. Looked up from germline, CDR1 is SGDLS and CDR2 is YYNGEE. V was clipped by 0 bases and J by 10 bases, with 14 bases between them. CDR3 DNA: TGTGCCAGCAGCGTAGGTAACCAGGGCGAATCACCCCTCCACTTT. Protein sequence: CASSVGNQGESPLHF.

The V call is TRBV24-1, the J call TRBJ1-1; D perhaps matches TRBD1 (6 bases). Germline V gives CDR1 KGHDR, CDR2 SFDVKD. The CDR3 totals 15 residues. Trimming left V 4 bases short and J 5 bases short, with 16 bases between. CDR3 nucleotides: TGTGCCACCAGTGACCCGTCAGGGGCTGGGACTGAAGCTTTCTTT. Amino acids: CATSDPSGAGTEAFF.

V usage is TRBV2 and J usage is TRBJ1-2; 7 positions match TRBD1. Germline trimming cut 6 bases from V and 3 bases from J; bases unmatched to any gene: 13. The germline gives CDR1 SNHLY, CDR2 FYNNEI. This CDR3 spans 16 amino acids. CDR3 loop: CASRSYRGRRDYGYTF. The CDR3 DNA reads as TGTGCCAGCAGATCCTACAGGGGCCGTCGGGACTATGGCTACACCTTC. Supplemented by reference TRBV2 and TRBJ1-2, the full variable domain reads EPEVTQTPSHQVTQMGQEVILRCVPISNHLYFYWYRQILGQKVEFLVSFYNNEISEKSEIFDDQFSVERPDGSNFTLKIRSTKLEDSAMYFCASRSYRGRRDYGYTFGSGTRLTVV.

The chain employs TRBV29-1 and TRBJ2-3; weak D call: TRBD1 (6 bases). Germline loops: CDR1 SQVTM, CDR2 ANQGSEA. CDR3 length equals 15 residues. The V gene lost 6 bases and the J gene lost 1 base, with 17 bases spanning the gap. Here the CDR3 DNA reads TGCAGCGTGGAAAACCGACAGGAGGGCACAGATACGCAGTATTTT. As protein: CSVENRQEGTDTQYF.

The chain couples TRBV7-9 to TRBJ1-2; D is unresolved. Trimming removed 5 bases at V and 5 bases at J, with 18 bases between. The CDR3 extends over 15 amino acids. Germline CDR1 is SEHNR and CDR2 is FQNEAQ (reference sequence). The CDR3 region is CASSPPRADRYGYTF. The CDR3 DNA reads TGTGCCAGCAGCCCCCCGAGGGCGGACCGATATGGCTACACCTTC.

This chain uses TRBV7-2 with TRBJ2-1; 9 nucleotides align to TRBD2. Germline V gene sequence: CDR1 SGHTA, CDR2 FQGNSA. The CDR3 runs 13 residues. J was trimmed by 9 bases and V by 8 bases; bases with no gene match: 8. CDR3 in amino acids: CASELAGGREQFF. The DNA for the CDR3 is TGTGCCAGCGAACTGGCGGGGGGGCGTGAGCAGTTCTTC. Variable domain in full (rest from reference TRBV7-2 and TRBJ2-1): GAGVSQSPSNKVTEKGKDVELRCDPISGHTALYWYRQSLGQGLEFLIYFQGNSAPDKSGLPSDRFSAERTGGSVSTLTIQRTQQEDSAVYLCASELAGGREQFFGPGTRLTVL.

The genes are TRBV7-9 and TRBJ2-3, with 12 bases matching TRBD1. The CDR3 sequence is 15 residues long. Trimming took 5 bases from V and 6 from J; bases not matched to a gene: 6. Germline V gene data show CDR1 as SEHNR and CDR2 as FQNEAQ (reference sequence). CDR3 residues: CASSQPGQGADTQYF. In DNA form, the CDR3 reads TGTGCCAGCAGCCAACCGGGACAGGGGGCTGATACGCAGTATTTT.

The gene calls are TRBV28 and TRBJ1-4, with 7 bases matching TRBD1. Germline V gene data show CDR1 as MDHEN and CDR2 as SYDVKM. J gave up 5 bases and V 2 bases, and 8 bases lay outside the gene matches. CDR3 length equals 16 residues. The CDR3 DNA reads TGTGCCAGCAGTTTAGTACAGGGGCCAGAAAATGAAAAACTGTTTTTT. It codes for CASSLVQGPENEKLFF. The variable domain in full, with the rest retrieved from reference TRBV28 and TRBJ1-4, is DVKVTQSSRYLVKRTGEKVFLECVQDMDHENMFWYRQDPGLGLRLIYFSYDVKMKEKGDIPEGYSVSREKKERFSLILESASTNQTSMYLCASSLVQGPENEKLFFGSGTQLSVL.